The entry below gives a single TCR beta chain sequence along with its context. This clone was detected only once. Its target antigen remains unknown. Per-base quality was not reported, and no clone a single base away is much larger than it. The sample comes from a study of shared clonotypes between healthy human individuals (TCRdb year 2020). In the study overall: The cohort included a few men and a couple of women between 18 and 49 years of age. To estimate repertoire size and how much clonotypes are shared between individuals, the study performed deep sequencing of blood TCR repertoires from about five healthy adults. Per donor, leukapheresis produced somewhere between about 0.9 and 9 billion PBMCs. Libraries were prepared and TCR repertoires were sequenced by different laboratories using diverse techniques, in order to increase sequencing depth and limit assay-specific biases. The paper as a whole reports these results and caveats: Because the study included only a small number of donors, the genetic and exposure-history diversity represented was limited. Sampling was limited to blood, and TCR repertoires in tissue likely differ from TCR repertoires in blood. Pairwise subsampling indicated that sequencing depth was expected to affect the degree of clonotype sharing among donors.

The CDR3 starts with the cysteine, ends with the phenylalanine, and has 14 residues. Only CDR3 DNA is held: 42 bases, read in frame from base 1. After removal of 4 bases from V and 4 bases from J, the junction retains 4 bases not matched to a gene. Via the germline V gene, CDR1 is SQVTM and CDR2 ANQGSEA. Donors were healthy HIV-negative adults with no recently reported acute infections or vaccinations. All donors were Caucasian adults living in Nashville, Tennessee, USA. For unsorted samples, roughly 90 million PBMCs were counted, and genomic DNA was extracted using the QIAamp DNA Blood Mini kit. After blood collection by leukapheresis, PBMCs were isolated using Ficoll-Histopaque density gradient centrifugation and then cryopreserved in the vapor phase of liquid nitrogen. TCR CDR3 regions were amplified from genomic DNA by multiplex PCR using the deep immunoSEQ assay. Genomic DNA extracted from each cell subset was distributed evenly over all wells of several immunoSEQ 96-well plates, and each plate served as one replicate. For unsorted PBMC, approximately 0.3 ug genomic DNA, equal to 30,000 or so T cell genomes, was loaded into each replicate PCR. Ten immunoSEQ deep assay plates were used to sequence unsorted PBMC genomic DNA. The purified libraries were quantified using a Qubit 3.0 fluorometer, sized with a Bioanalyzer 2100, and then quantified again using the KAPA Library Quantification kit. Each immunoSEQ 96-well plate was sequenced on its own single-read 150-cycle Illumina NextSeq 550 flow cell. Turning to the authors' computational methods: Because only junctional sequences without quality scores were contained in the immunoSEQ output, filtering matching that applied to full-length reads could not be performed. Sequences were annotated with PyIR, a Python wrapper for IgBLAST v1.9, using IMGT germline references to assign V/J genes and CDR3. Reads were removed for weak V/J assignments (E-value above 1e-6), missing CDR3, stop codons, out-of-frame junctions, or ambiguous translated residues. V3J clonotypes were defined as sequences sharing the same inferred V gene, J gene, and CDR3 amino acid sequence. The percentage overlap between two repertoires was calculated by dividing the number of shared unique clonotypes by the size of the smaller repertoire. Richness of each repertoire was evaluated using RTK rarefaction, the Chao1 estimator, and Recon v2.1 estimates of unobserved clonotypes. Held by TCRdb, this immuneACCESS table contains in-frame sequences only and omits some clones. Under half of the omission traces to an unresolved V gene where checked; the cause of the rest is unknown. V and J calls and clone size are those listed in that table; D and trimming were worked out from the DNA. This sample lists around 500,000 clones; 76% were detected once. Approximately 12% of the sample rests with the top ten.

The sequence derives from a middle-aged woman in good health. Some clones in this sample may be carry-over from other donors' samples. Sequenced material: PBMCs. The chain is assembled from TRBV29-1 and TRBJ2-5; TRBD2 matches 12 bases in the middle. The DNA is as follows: TGCAGCGTTGGCGGACTAGCGGGAATAGAGACCCAGTACTTC. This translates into CSVGGLAGIETQYF.